This T cell receptor beta chain was sequenced in a study of T cell responses to AZD1222 COVID-19 vaccine. Study findings and constraints: Among vaccine-associated CD4 TCRs, coverage spanned spike, with dominance at 160-218 and 743-854. Most donors were white British, females outnumbered males, and clonal diversity was possibly underestimated.

Data came from immunoSEQ multiplex PCR; TCRdb stores just in-frame clones and leaves some out. The sample yields about 19,000 clones, approximately 80% seen once. The germline V and J ends were trimmed by 1 base and 3 bases, with 6 bases remaining between them. This CDR3 has 13 amino acids. With respect to this clone: The antigen is not known.

The sequenced sample was peripheral blood, obtained 28 days after the second AZD1222 dose. The rearrangement joins TRBV12-3 or TRBV12-4 to TRBJ1-1; D gene ambiguous. The TCR sequence derives from an adult who received the AZD1222 COVID-19 vaccine. CDR3 protein: CASSLVGHTEAFF. The CDR3 coding sequence is TGTGCCAGCAGTTTAGTGGGTCACACTGAAGCTTTCTTT.